Listed here are 28 T cell receptor beta chains from one sample, sequenced in a study of blood T cell repertoires in COVID-19. Method: immunoSEQ multiplex PCR; TCRdb's copy keeps in-frame clones and lacks some. The top ten clones hold 3% to 4% of a sample with under 250,000 clones, approximately 83% of them seen once. Sample: PBMCs or T cells enriched from blood (not recorded which). The receptors were gathered from a woman aged 55-69 years who had recovered from COVID-19.

The gene calls are TRBV29-1 and TRBJ2-7, with 10 bases identical to TRBD1. Looked up from germline, CDR1 is SQVTM and CDR2 is ANQGSEA. The CDR3 is 14 amino acids. V dropped 4 bases and J dropped 4; count of bases not matched to a gene: 7. The CDR3 here is CSVGTRDRGYEQYF. As DNA, the CDR3 is TGCAGCGTTGGGACCAGGGACAGGGGTTACGAGCAGTACTTC.

The chain is built from TRBV5-4 and TRBJ1-2; D uncertain. There are 12 residues in the CDR3. Germline CDR1 and CDR2: SGHNT and YYREEE (reference sequence). Between the trimmed V and J ends, which lost 1 base and 5 bases, there was a span of 6 bases. This CDR3 is CASSLSQYGYTF. CDR3 in DNA: TGTGCCAGCAGCTTGTCACAGTATGGCTACACCTTC.

The chain uses TRBV19 and TRBJ2-7; TRBD1 matches 7 bases. The CDR3 is 14 amino acids. Germline V gene sequence: CDR1 LNHDA, CDR2 SQIVND (reference sequence). With V trimmed by 1 base and J by 4 bases, 4 bases remained unmatched. CDR3 sequence: CASSIAGRGYEQYF. The DNA for the CDR3 is TGTGCCAGTAGTATAGCTGGCAGGGGGTACGAGCAGTACTTC.

This clone was seen just once. The chain couples TRBV27 to TRBJ2-7, with D possibly being TRBD1 (5 bases). The length of the CDR3 is 14 residues. CDR1 and CDR2 from the germline V gene are MNHEY and SMNVEV (reference sequence). V lost 4 bases, J lost 2 bases, and 12 bases lay in between. CDR3 sequence reads: CASSYRNVAYEQYF. The CDR3 nucleotides are TGTGCCAGCAGTTACAGGAACGTCGCCTACGAGCAGTACTTC.

The chain joins TRBV7-9 to TRBJ1-4; D is unclear. CDR1 is SEHNR, CDR2 FQNEAQ, per germline (reference sequence). V lost 8 bases, J lost 8 bases, and 6 bases lay in between. The CDR3 loop spans 10 amino acids. The CDR3 nucleotides are TGTGCCAGCGGCGGGGAAAAACTGTTTTTT. Translating it yields CASGGEKLFF.

The chain has TRBV11-2 and TRBJ1-6; a possible D gene is TRBD1 (6 bases). There are 15 residues in the CDR3. Per the germline V gene, CDR1 is SGHAT and CDR2 is FQNNGV. V was cut by 5 bases and J by 5 bases, with 13 bases left in between. CDR3 sequence: CASSDADRNNSPLHF. The CDR3 nucleotides read TGTGCCAGCAGCGATGCGGACAGAAATAATTCACCCCTCCACTTT.

V is TRBV27 and J is TRBJ1-2; weak D call: TRBD1 (6 bases). The CDR3 has 14 amino acids. The germline V and J ends were trimmed by 6 bases and 0 bases, with 11 bases remaining between them. Per germline, CDR1 MNHEY and CDR2 SMNVEV (reference sequence). The CDR3 nucleotides are TGTGCCAGCAGCATCAGGGGCTCTAACTATGGCTACACCTTC. Its protein product is CASSIRGSNYGYTF.

The rearrangement links TRBV7-2 to TRBJ1-5, with 8 bases lining up with TRBD1. The CDR3 has 16 residues. Trimming at V came to 4 bases and at J to 5 bases, leaving 10 bases not matched to a gene. Germline V lookup: CDR1 SGHTA, CDR2 FQGNSA. CDR3 region: CASSYSSGGAHQPQHF. The CDR3 region has the DNA TGTGCCAGCAGCTACAGCTCAGGGGGCGCGCATCAGCCCCAGCATTTT. Full variable domain (rest looked up from reference TRBV7-2 and TRBJ1-5): GAGVSQSPSNKVTEKGKDVELRCDPISGHTALYWYRQSLGQGLEFLIYFQGNSAPDKSGLPSDRFSAERTGGSVSTLTIQRTQQEDSAVYLCASSYSSGGAHQPQHFGDGTRLSIL.

The chain has TRBV9 and TRBJ2-5; 10 nucleotides line up with TRBD1. The germline V gene has CDR1 SGDLS and CDR2 YYNGEE. V lost 0 bases and J lost 1; bases outside the gene matches: 3. This CDR3 is 16 amino acids long. For the CDR3, the DNA is TGTGCCAGCAGCGTAGCTGGGGACAGGGGCCAAGAGACCCAGTACTTC. Translation gives CASSVAGDRGQETQYF.

V is TRBV30 and J is TRBJ2-5; TRBD2 agrees at 8 bases. With V trimmed by 3 bases and J by 5 bases, 8 bases remained unmatched. This CDR3 spans 14 amino acids. Germline assignment: CDR1 GTSNPN and CDR2 SVGIG (reference sequence). CDR3 sequence reads: CAWSPGSSGETQYF. CDR3 DNA: TGTGCCTGGAGCCCCGGTTCTAGCGGGGAGACCCAGTACTTC. Variable domain in full (rest from reference TRBV30 and TRBJ2-5): SQTIHQWPATLVQPVGSPLSLECTVEGTSNPNLYWYRQAAGRGLQLLFYSVGIGQISSEVPQNLSASRPQDRQFILSSKKLLLSDSGFYLCAWSPGSSGETQYFGPGTRLLVL.

This chain uses TRBV19 with TRBJ1-2; TRBD1 matches 9 bases. Germline-derived CDR1 and CDR2 are LNHDA and SQIVND (reference sequence). V shed 7 bases and J 8 bases; nucleotides not matched to a gene: 11. There are 14 residues in the CDR3. The DNA of the CDR3 is TGTGCCAGTACCTATGGGGACAGGGCCCAAGGCTACACCTTC. Its protein product is CASTYGDRAQGYTF.

The chain employs TRBV6-1 and TRBJ1-4; 7 bases agree with TRBD1. V lost 1 base to trimming and J lost 5 bases; unmatched junction nucleotides: 16. The CDR3 length is 19 residues. From germline, CDR1 is MNHNS and CDR2 SASEGT. CDR3 sequence reads: CASSEEGLDRRRYNEKLFF. In DNA form, the CDR3 reads TGTGCCAGCAGTGAAGAGGGCCTGGACAGGAGGAGATACAATGAAAAACTGTTTTTT.

This clone turned up a few times. The chain uses TRBV12-3 or TRBV12-4 and TRBJ1-1; no firm D call. The CDR3 is 13 amino acids. Trimming pared 2 bases from V and 0 bases from J, leaving 4 bases between. CDR3 protein: CASSLQMNTEAFF. The CDR3 DNA reads TGTGCCAGCAGTTTACAGATGAACACTGAAGCTTTCTTT.

This clone showed up just once. The chain links TRBV19 to TRBJ1-4; TRBD1 is a possible D gene (6 bases). Deletions cut 4 bases from V and 11 bases from J, with 8 bases between. CDR1 LNHDA and CDR2 SQIVND come from the germline V gene (reference sequence). The CDR3 is made up of 11 amino acids. CDR3 loop: CASSNRDKLFF. For the CDR3, the DNA is TGTGCCAGTAGTAACAGGGATAAACTGTTTTTT.

The chain uses TRBV6-2 or TRBV6-3 and TRBJ1-1, with D unclear. Germline V lookup: CDR1 MNHEY, CDR2 SVGEGT. The CDR3 is 11 residues long. The V and J ends lost 2 bases and 7 bases respectively, with 5 bases between them. The CDR3 region has the DNA TGTGCCAGCAGTTACCGAGGTGAAGCTTTCTTT. Translated, it gives CASSYRGEAFF.

The chain employs TRBV2 and TRBJ2-5, with D unclear. CDR3 length: 11 residues. Germline-derived CDR1 and CDR2 are SNHLY and FYNNEI. V was cut by 8 bases and J by 1 base, with 5 bases left in between. Here the CDR3 reads CASRSQETQYF. The CDR3 DNA sequence: TGTGCCAGCCGTAGCCAAGAGACCCAGTACTTC. Combining the CDR3 with reference TRBV2 and TRBJ2-5 gives the whole variable domain EPEVTQTPSHQVTQMGQEVILRCVPISNHLYFYWYRQILGQKVEFLVSFYNNEISEKSEIFDDQFSVERPDGSNFTLKIRSTKLEDSAMYFCASRSQETQYFGPGTRLLVL.

The rearrangement uses TRBV5-8 and TRBJ2-6; D call uncertain. The CDR3 runs to 15 residues. From germline, CDR1 is SGHTS and CDR2 YDEGEE. V was shortened by 1 base and J by 0 bases, with 5 bases between the two germline ends. This chain's CDR3 is CASSLKRSGANVLTF. For the CDR3, the DNA is TGTGCCAGCAGCTTGAAGCGCTCTGGGGCCAACGTCCTGACTTTC.

V usage is TRBV6-5 and J usage is TRBJ1-2; 7 bases are a match to TRBD1. With V trimmed by 2 bases and J by 4 bases, 4 bases remained unmatched. CDR3 length: 14 residues. CDR1 and CDR2 from the germline V gene are MNHEY and SVGAGI. This CDR3 is CASSYTGTAYGYTF. The CDR3 DNA follows: TGTGCCAGCAGTTACACCGGGACAGCCTATGGCTACACCTTC.

This clone has only one observation. The chain recombines TRBV7-8 with TRBJ2-6, with unresolved D. From germline, CDR1 is SGHVS and CDR2 FQNEAQ. The CDR3 has 14 amino acids. The V end was cut by 3 bases, the J end by 3 bases, with 6 bases between. The DNA of the CDR3 is TGTGCCAGCAGCTTGGCGGTTGGGGCCAACGTCCTGACTTTC. Translating gives CASSLAVGANVLTF.

The chain uses TRBV4-2 and TRBJ2-2; 8 bases match TRBD2. Germline-derived CDR1 and CDR2 are LGHNA and YNFKEQ. The CDR3 spans 16 residues. V shed 4 bases, J shed 5 bases, and the junction held 9 bases outside the gene matches. CDR3 loop: CASSRTPGLETGELFF. The DNA for the CDR3 is TGTGCCAGCAGCCGTACGCCGGGACTAGAAACCGGGGAGCTGTTTTTT.

This clone turned up a few times. The chain joins TRBV29-1 to TRBJ2-3; D is perhaps TRBD2 (6 bases). The germline V gene encodes CDR1 SQVTM and CDR2 ANQGSEA. The CDR3 runs 12 residues. The V and J ends lost 3 bases and 3 bases respectively, with 7 bases between them. CDR3 nucleotides: TGCAGCGTTGAGGAGGGTACAGATACGCAGTATTTT. Residues: CSVEEGTDTQYF.

The chain couples TRBV7-9 to TRBJ1-1; 7 bases match TRBD1. CDR3 length: 14 amino acids. The germline CDR1 and CDR2 sequences are SEHNR and FQNEAQ (reference sequence). Trimming cost V 1 base and J 7 bases; bases outside gene matches: 6. CDR3 DNA sequence: TGTGCCAGCAGCTTAGTCGAGGGGGCGAGTGAAGCTTTCTTT. Translating it yields CASSLVEGASEAFF.

The V call is TRBV6-2 or TRBV6-3, the J call TRBJ2-1, with D tentatively TRBD1 (5 bases). The CDR3 totals 16 residues. Trimming removed 10 bases at V and 2 bases at J, with 21 bases between. CDR1 and CDR2 from the germline V gene are MNHEY and SVGEGT. The CDR3 coding sequence is TGTGCCACCATCCCTCGACAGATTCATCCCTACAATGAGCAGTTCTTC. Protein sequence: CATIPRQIHPYNEQFF.

In regard to this clone: Other DNA sequences in the same sample also yield this CDR3. V is TRBV7-2 and J is TRBJ1-2, with a tentative D call TRBD1 (6 bases). This CDR3 is 13 amino acids long. Looked up from germline, CDR1 is SGHTA and CDR2 is FQGNSA. Trimming took off 6 bases at V and 3 bases at J, with 11 bases between the two ends. The CDR3 protein is CASSLDRHYGYTF. The CDR3, as DNA: TGTGCCAGCAGTCTGGACAGACACTATGGCTACACCTTC.

The chain combines TRBV9 with TRBJ1-3; TRBD1 aligns across 7 bases. The germline V gene encodes CDR1 SGDLS and CDR2 YYNGEE. The CDR3 has 15 amino acids. J was trimmed by 2 bases and V by 3 bases; bases with no gene match: 5. CDR3 DNA: TGTGCCAGCAGCGCCACCGGGACAGCTGGAAACACCATATATTTT. Translation: CASSATGTAGNTIYF.

The chain employs TRBV7-9 and TRBJ1-1; D is undetermined. The germline V gene has CDR1 SEHNR and CDR2 FQNEAQ (reference sequence). Between the trimmed V and J ends, which lost 10 bases and 3 bases, there was a span of 9 bases. The CDR3 sequence is 11 residues long. CDR3 region: CATIGDTEAFF. The CDR3 DNA follows: TGTGCCACCATCGGGGACACTGAAGCTTTCTTT.

This chain links TRBV19 with TRBJ1-4, with 11 nucleotides matching TRBD1. The germline V gene has CDR1 LNHDA and CDR2 SQIVND (reference sequence). The CDR3 totals 16 residues. The junction had 7 bases not matched to a gene; V was cut back by 1 base and J by 9 bases. The CDR3 DNA follows: TGTGCCAGTAGTATAGGGACAGGGGGCGTTAAGAAAAAACTGTTTTTT. Translated, it gives CASSIGTGGVKKKLFF.

This clone was seen a few times. The gene calls are TRBV2 and TRBJ2-3, with a tentative D call TRBD1 (6 bases). The V gene's germline CDR1 is SNHLY and CDR2 FYNNEI. V lost 7 bases and J lost 1, with 18 bases in between. The CDR3 length is 16 residues. CDR3 DNA sequence: TGTGCCAGCACCAGAAGGGTGTCAGGGGGCACAGATACGCAGTATTTT. This codes for CASTRRVSGGTDTQYF.